The subject of this entry is one T cell receptor beta chain. Looked up from germline, CDR1 is GTSNPN and CDR2 is SVGIG (reference sequence). V was shortened by 5 bases and J by 6 bases, with 11 bases between the two germline ends. This CDR3 comprises 11 residues. The sample is drawn from a study of technical replicates of blood from several donors. Assay: immunoSEQ multiplex PCR; the TCRdb copy retains only in-frame clones and omits some. Among tens of thousands of clones listed, around nine tenths were seen once. This TCR came from a human donor in good health. Some clones in this sample may be carry-over from other donors' samples. Specimen: PBMCs. The chain couples TRBV30 to TRBJ2-7, with TRBD2 as a possible D gene (5 bases). CDR3 loop: CAWSGMGEQYF. CDR3 bases: TGTGCCTGGTCGGGAATGGGCGAGCAGTACTTC. The full variable domain, rest sourced from reference TRBV30 and TRBJ2-7, is SQTIHQWPATLVQPVGSPLSLECTVEGTSNPNLYWYRQAAGRGLQLLFYSVGIGQISSEVPQNLSASRPQDRQFILSSKKLLLSDSGFYLCAWSGMGEQYFGPGTRLTVT.